The clone carrying this TCR beta chain has just a few counts. Its antigen is undetermined. 5'RACE primed at constant segments yielded TCR alpha and TCR beta cDNA libraries bearing sample barcodes and UMIs. Using its own MiXCR run on the 5' RACE reads, TCRdb lists one record per CDR3 protein. The profile covers about 320,000 distinct CDR3 sequences, with approximately 14% appearing a single time and roughly 23% taken by the ten largest. This entry belongs to a study of T-cell memory formation after mild COVID-19. Study conclusions and caveats: Pre-infection memory already had some responding clones, implying cross-reactive memory joined.

V was clipped by 5 bases and J by 4 bases, with 17 bases between them. The V gene's germline CDR1 is SGHVS and CDR2 FQNEAQ. This CDR3 region has 16 residues. This sequence originates from a man younger than 35 who had mild COVID-19 (a few samples of this study predate the infection). Cell type and time point are not known. The specimen was PBMCs or a T cell subset sorted from them (not recorded which). The chain uses TRBV7-8 and TRBJ2-2; TRBD1 might be the D (5 bases). CDR3 sequence: CASSTSLGLGTGELFF. CDR3 coding DNA: TGTGCCAGCAGCACCTCCCTGGGGCTCGGCACCGGGGAGCTGTTTTTT. The full variable domain, completed using reference TRBV7-8 and TRBJ2-2, is GAGVSQSPRYKVAKRGQDVALRCDPISGHVSLFWYQQALGQGPEFLTYFQNEAQLDKSGLPSDRFFAERPEGSVSTLKIQRTQQEDSAVYLCASSTSLGLGTGELFFGEGSRLTVL.